The entry below gives a single TCR beta chain sequence along with its context. Data came from immunoSEQ multiplex PCR; TCRdb stores just in-frame clones and leaves some out. The repertoire holds tens of thousands of clones, with approximately 84% as singletons. These data originate in a study of blood T cell repertoires in COVID-19. The ends were cut back, 6 bases at V and 4 bases at J, with 13 bases in the middle. The CDR3 consists of 13 residues. Germline V gene sequence: CDR1 SGHDN, CDR2 FVKESK. This chain links TRBV14 with TRBJ2-7, with D possibly TRBD1 on 6 matching bases. The receptor's source is a human donor in a cohort sampled during active COVID-19. The specimen was peripheral blood. CDR3 loop: CASRPGAGYEQYF. In nucleotides, the CDR3 is TGTGCCAGCAGACCAGGGGCCGGGTACGAGCAGTACTTC.